This TCR beta chain came from a study of patients and donors after allogeneic stem cell transplantation. TCRdb re-derived calls from the RT-PCR reads in MiXCR, one entry per CDR3 protein. The sample holds about 89,000 distinct CDR3 sequences, around 48% seen once. The CDR3 is 15 amino acids. V dropped 0 bases and J dropped 4 bases, with 14 bases sitting between them. The germline CDR1 and CDR2 sequences are SQVTM and ANQGSEA. The sample holds one count of this clonotype. Sequences were obtained from blood, either unsorted or a sorted T cell fraction (not recorded which). This clonotype was obtained from a human donor who was either an allogeneic HSCT recipient or a stem cell or donor lymphocyte infusion donor (not recorded which). It is not recorded whose cells these are; they may come from a transplant donor. The chain combines TRBV29-1 with TRBJ2-3; the D call may be TRBD1 or TRBD2 (5 bases each). The CDR3 DNA reads TGCAGCGTTGAAGAGGGTCCTGGGGACCCAGATACGCAGTATTTT. It encodes CSVEEGPGDPDTQYF.